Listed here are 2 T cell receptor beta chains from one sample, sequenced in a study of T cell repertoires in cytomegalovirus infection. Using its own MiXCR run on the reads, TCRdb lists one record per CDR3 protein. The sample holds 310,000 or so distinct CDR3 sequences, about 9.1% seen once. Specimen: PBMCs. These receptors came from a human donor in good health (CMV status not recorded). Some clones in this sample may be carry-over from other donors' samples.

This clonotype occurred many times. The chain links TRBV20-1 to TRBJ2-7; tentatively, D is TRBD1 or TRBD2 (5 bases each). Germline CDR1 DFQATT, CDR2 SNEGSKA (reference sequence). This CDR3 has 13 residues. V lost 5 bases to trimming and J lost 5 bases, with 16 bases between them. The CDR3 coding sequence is TGCAGTGCTGCACGGACGGGACGGAACGAGCAGTACTTC. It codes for CSAARTGRNEQYF.

Written as DNA, the CDR3 is TGCAGTGCTAGAGATGGGGGGTTCGATGGCTACACCTTC. Translation gives CSARDGGFDGYTF. This sequence joins TRBV20-1 and TRBJ1-2; TRBD1 might be the D (5 bases). The CDR3 runs 13 residues. Per germline, CDR1 DFQATT and CDR2 SNEGSKA (reference sequence). Trimming removed 0 bases at V and 6 bases at J, with 11 bases between.